This TCR beta chain was retrieved from a study of CD8 T cells in Susac syndrome. V was clipped by 4 bases and J by 10 bases; unmatched bases: 7. The CDR3 consists of 13 residues. CDR1 and CDR2 from the germline V gene are MNHEY and SVGAGI. Random hexamers were used to reverse transcribe roughly 0.5 to 1 ug of RNA. Via MiXCR, TCRdb re-called the immunoSEQ multiplex PCR reads, giving one row per CDR3 protein. The sample yields 250,000 to 300,000 distinct CDR3 sequences, approximately 85% seen once. The sequence was collected from a human donor with multiple sclerosis. The material sequenced was CD8+ T cells from PBMCs. The chain links TRBV6-5 to TRBJ2-1, with 7 bases identical to TRBD2. DNA for the CDR3: TGTGCCAGCAGTTGGGGAGGGGACGGGGAGCAGTTCTTC. The encoded protein is CASSWGGDGEQFF.